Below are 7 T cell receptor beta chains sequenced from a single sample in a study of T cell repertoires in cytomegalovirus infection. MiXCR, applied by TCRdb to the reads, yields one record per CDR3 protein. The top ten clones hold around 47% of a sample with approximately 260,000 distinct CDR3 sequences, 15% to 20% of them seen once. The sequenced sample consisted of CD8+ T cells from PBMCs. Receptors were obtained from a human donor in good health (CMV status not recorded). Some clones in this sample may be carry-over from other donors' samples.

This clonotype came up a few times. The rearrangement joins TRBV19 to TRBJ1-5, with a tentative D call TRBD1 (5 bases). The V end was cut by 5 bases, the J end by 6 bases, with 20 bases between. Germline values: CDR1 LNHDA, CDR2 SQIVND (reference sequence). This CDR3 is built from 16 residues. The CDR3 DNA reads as TGTGCCAGTAGTCCTCGGGAGGGGCCCCTCAGTCAGCCCCAGCATTTT. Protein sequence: CASSPREGPLSQPQHF.

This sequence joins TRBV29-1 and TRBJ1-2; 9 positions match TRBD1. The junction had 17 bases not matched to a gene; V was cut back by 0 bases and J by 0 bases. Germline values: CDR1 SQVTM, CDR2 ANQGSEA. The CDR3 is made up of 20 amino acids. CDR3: CSVEEFWPGGGQGANYGYTF. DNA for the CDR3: TGCAGCGTTGAAGAATTTTGGCCGGGGGGGGGACAGGGAGCTAACTATGGCTACACCTTC.

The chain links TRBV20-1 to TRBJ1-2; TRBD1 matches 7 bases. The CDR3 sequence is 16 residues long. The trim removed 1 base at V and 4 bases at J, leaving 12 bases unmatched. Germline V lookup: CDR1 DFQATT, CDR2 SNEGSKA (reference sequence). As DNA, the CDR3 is TGCAGTGCTAGAGTCCCCGACAGGGATCTTCGCTATGGCTACACCTTC. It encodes CSARVPDRDLRYGYTF.

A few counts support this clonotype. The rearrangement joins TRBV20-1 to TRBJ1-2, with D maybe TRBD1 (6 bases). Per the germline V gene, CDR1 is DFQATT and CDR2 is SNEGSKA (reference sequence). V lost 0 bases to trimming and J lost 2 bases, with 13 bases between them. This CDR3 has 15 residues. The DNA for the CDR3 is TGCAGTGCTAGAGATATCAGGGGCGTAAACTATGGCTACACCTTC. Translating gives CSARDIRGVNYGYTF.

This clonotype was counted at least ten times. In DNA, the CDR3 is TGTGCCAGCAGCTTAGCGGGGCAGTATAGCAATCAGCCCCAGCATTTT. Protein sequence: CASSLAGQYSNQPQHF. The chain employs TRBV7-2 and TRBJ1-5, with a weak D call TRBD1 (5 bases). The CDR3 is 16 residues long. From germline, CDR1 is SGHTA and CDR2 FQGNSA. Deletions cut 0 bases from V and 0 bases from J, with 9 bases between.

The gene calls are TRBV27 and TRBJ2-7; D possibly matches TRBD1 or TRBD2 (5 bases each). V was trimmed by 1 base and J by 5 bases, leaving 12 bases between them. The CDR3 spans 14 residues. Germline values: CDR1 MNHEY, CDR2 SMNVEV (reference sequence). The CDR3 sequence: CASSLWGSVDEQYF. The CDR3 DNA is TGTGCCAGCAGTTTATGGGGGTCGGTTGACGAGCAGTACTTC.

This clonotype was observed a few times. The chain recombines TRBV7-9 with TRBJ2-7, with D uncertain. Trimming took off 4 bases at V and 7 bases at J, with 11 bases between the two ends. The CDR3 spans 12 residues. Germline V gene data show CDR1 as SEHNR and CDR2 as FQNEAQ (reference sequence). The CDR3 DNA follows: TGTGCCAGCAGCTCCCGAGCGCGAGAGCAGTACTTC. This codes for CASSSRAREQYF.